A single T cell receptor (beta chain) is shown here with its context. Its antigen is as yet unknown. The sample belongs to a study of cytomegalovirus exposure and HLA in healthy donors. Study-level results: Overall, about 160 TCR beta chains were annotated as cytomegalovirus-associated.

The germline gives CDR1 MNHNS, CDR2 SASEGT. Trimming cost V 6 bases and J 3 bases; bases outside gene matches: 7. The CDR3 is made up of 15 amino acids. Assay used: immunoSEQ multiplex PCR; TCRdb lists only in-frame clones, some missing. The sample lists about 120,000 clones, around nine tenths seen once, with 1.9% in the top ten. The sequence was obtained from a woman aged 18-29 years in good health and CMV-seronegative. This rearrangement joins TRBV6-1 to TRBJ1-2; 10 bases match TRBD1. Sequenced input: PBMCs. The CDR3 protein is CASSLTGTGDYGYTF. For the CDR3, the DNA is TGTGCCAGCAGCTTAACCGGGACAGGGGACTATGGCTACACCTTC.